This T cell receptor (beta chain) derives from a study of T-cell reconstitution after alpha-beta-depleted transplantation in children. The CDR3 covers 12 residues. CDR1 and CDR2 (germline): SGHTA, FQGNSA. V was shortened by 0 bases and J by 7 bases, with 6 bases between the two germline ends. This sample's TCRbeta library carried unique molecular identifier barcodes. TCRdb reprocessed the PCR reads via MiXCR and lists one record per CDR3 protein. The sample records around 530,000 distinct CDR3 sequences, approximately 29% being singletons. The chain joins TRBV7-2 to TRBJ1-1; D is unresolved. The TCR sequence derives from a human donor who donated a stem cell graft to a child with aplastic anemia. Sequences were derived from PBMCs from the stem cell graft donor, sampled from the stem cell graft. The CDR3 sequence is CASSLAGNEAFF. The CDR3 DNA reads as TGTGCCAGCAGCTTAGCGGGCAATGAAGCTTTCTTT.